This T cell receptor (beta chain) emerged from a study of cytotoxic CD8 clonotypes in ibrutinib-treated CLL. Study results and caveats: T-cell clonality at baseline went above that of age-matched healthy donors and rose and fell with circulating CD8+ T-cell counts.

The assay was immunoSEQ multiplex PCR, and TCRdb's table has in-frame clones only and misses some. The data hold about 74,000 clones, with 80% observed a single time. To note about this clone: Its antigen is unidentified.

The CDR3 loop spans 15 amino acids. Germline assignment: CDR1 MNHEY and CDR2 SMNVEV (reference sequence). Trimming stripped 5 bases from V and 4 bases from J, with 15 bases between. The rearrangement links TRBV27 to TRBJ1-5; D is unclear. The clonotype was recovered from a human donor with chronic lymphocytic leukemia. The specimen was PBMCs, collected at disease progression, from a patient treated with ibrutinib. DNA of the CDR3: TGTGCCAGCAGTCACTCCCGCTCGGGAAATCAGCCCCAGCATTTT. This gives the protein CASSHSRSGNQPQHF.